A few counts support the clone carrying this T cell receptor beta chain. Its antigen is not known. This entry comes from a study of T cells in Graves' hyperthyroidism and ophthalmopathy. The source material, RNA transcripts, was used to amplify TCR beta CDR3 regions. HTBI primers drove first-round RT-PCR of the TCR CDR3. One entry per CDR3 protein, called by TCRdb with MiXCR from the multiplex PCR reads. The data show 300,000 to 450,000 distinct CDR3 sequences, 14% seen once. Trimming took 6 bases from V and 0 from J, leaving 9 bases between them. CDR1 and CDR2 (germline): SGHDT, YYEEEE. CDR3 length: 13 amino acids. Findings and limits, study-wide: Most thyroid clonotypes expanded above 0.001 appeared in blood too.

The source is a young woman with Graves' ophthalmopathy. V usage is TRBV5-6 and J usage is TRBJ1-1; maybe TRBD1 (6 bases). Sequencing input: blood. The CDR3, as DNA: TGTGCCAGCACCAGACAGGTGAACACTGAAGCTTTCTTT. It codes for CASTRQVNTEAFF.